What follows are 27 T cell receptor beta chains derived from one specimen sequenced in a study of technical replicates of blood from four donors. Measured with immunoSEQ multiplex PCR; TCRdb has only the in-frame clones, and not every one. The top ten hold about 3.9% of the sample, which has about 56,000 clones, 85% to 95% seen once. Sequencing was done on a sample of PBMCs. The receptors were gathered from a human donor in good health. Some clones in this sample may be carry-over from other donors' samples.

The CDR3 here is CASSDSPAGGLNEQFF. The CDR3 DNA reads as TGTGCCAGCAGTGACTCCCCGGCGGGAGGTCTCAATGAGCAGTTCTTC. The chain uses TRBV6-4 and TRBJ2-1; 8 bases fit TRBD2. Germline CDR1 MRHNA, CDR2 SNTAGT. The V segment lost 0 bases and the J segment 6 bases; nucleotides outside the gene matches: 7. This CDR3 is 16 amino acids long.

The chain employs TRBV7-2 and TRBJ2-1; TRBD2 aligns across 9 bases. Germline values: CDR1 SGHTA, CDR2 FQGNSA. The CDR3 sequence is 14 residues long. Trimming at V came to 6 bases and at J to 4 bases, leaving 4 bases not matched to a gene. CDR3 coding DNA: TGTGCCAGCAGTCGTAGCGGGGGATACAATGAGCAGTTCTTC. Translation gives CASSRSGGYNEQFF.

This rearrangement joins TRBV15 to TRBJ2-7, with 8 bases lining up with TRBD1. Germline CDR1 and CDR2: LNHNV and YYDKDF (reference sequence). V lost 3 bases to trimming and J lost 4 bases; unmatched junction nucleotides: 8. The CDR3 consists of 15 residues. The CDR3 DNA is TGTGCCACCAGCAGGGACGGGACAGGAGATTACGAGCAGTACTTC. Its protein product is CATSRDGTGDYEQYF.

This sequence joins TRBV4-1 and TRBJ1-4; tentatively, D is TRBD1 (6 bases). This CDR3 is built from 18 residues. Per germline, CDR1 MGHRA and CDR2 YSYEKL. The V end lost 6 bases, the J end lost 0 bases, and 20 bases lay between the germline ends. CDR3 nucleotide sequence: TGCGCCAGCAGACGAAACAGGGCCCCTCTTGCAACTAATGAAAAACTGTTTTTT. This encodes CASRRNRAPLATNEKLFF.

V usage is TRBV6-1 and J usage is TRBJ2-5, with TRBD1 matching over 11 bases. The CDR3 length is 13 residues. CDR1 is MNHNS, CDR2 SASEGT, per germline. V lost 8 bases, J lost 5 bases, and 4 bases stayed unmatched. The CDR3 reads CASDWDRGETQYF. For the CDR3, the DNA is TGTGCCAGCGACTGGGACAGGGGGGAGACCCAGTACTTC.

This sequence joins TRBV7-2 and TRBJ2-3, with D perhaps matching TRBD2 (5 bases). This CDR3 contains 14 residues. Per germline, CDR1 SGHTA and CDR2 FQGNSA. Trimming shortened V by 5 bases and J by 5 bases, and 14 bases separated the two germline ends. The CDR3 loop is CASSLTLRGDTQYF. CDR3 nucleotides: TGTGCCAGCAGCCTGACTCTCCGGGGAGATACGCAGTATTTT.

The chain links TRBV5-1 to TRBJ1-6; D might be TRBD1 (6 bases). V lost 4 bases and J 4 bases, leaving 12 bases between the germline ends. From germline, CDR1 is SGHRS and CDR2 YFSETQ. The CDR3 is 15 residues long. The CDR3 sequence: CASSLGQLYNSPLHF. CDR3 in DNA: TGCGCCAGCAGCCTCGGACAGCTATATAATTCACCCCTCCACTTT. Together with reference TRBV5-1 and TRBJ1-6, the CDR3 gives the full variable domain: KAGVTQTPRYLIKTRGQQVTLSCSPISGHRSVSWYQQTPGQGLQFLFEYFSETQRNKGNFPGRFSGRQFSNSRSEMNVSTLELGDSALYLCASSLGQLYNSPLHFGNGTRLTVT.

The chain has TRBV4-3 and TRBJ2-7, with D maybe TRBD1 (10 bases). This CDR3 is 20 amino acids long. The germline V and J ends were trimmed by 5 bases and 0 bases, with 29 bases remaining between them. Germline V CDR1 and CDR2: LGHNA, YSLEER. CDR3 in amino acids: CASSKGLGQGRTSDSYEQYF. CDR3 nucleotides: TGCGCCAGCAGCAAGGGCCTGGGACAGGGGCGGACTAGCGACTCCTACGAGCAGTACTTC.

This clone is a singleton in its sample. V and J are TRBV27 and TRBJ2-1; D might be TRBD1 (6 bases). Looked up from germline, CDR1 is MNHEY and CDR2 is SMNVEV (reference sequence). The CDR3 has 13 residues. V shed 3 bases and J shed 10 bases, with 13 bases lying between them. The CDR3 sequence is CASSLVQGWEQFF. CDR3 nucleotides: TGTGCCAGCAGTTTGGTACAGGGCTGGGAGCAGTTCTTC.

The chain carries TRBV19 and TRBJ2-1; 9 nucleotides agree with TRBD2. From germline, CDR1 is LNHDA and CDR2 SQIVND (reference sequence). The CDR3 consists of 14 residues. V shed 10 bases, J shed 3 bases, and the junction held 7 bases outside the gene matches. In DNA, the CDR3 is TGTGCCACCTCGACTAGCGGAAGCTACAATGAGCAGTTCTTC. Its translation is CATSTSGSYNEQFF. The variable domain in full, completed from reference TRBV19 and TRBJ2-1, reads DGGITQSPKYLFRKEGQNVTLSCEQNLNHDAMYWYRQDPGQGLRLIYYSQIVNDFQKGDIAEGYSVSREKKESFPLTVTSAQKNPTAFYLCATSTSGSYNEQFFGPGTRLTVL.

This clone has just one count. CDR3 bases: TGTGCCAGCACGAGGGGACAGGGACATTCCTACAATGAGCAGTTCTTC. Its translation is CASTRGQGHSYNEQFF. The chain links TRBV18 to TRBJ2-1; 9 bases match TRBD1. With 8 bases clipped from V and 1 base from J, the junction kept 9 bases outside the gene matches. The germline CDR1 and CDR2 sequences are KGHSH and LQKENI. CDR3 length: 16 amino acids.

The CDR3 region is CASSQVEAGYYEQYF. The CDR3 coding sequence is TGTGCCAGCAGCCAAGTAGAGGCAGGGTACTACGAGCAGTACTTC. The chain employs TRBV14 and TRBJ2-7; D might be TRBD1 (5 bases). V was clipped by 1 base and J by 3 bases, with 13 bases between them. Looked up from germline, CDR1 is SGHDN and CDR2 is FVKESK. The CDR3 has 15 residues.

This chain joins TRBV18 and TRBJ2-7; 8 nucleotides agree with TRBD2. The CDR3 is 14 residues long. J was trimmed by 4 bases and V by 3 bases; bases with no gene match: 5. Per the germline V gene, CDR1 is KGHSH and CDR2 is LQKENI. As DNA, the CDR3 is TGTGCCAGCTCACCGGCGGGGGGACAATACGAGCAGTACTTC. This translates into CASSPAGGQYEQYF. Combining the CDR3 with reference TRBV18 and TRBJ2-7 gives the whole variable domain NAGVMQNPRHLVRRRGQEARLRCSPMKGHSHVYWYRQLPEEGLKFMVYLQKENIIDESGMPKERFSAEFPKEGPSILRIQQVVRGDSAAYFCASSPAGGQYEQYFGPGTRLTVT.

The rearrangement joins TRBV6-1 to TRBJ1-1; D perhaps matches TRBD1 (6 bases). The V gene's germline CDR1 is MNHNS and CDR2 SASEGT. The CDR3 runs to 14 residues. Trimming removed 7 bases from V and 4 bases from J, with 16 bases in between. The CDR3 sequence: CASTQGYGGTEAFF. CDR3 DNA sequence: TGTGCCAGCACCCAGGGGTATGGCGGCACTGAAGCTTTCTTT.

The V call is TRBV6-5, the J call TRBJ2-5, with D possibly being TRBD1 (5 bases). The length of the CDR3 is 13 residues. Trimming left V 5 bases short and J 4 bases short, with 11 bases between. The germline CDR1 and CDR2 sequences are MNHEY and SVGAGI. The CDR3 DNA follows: TGTGCCAGCAGTCGACAGCAACTAGAGACCCAGTACTTC. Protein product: CASSRQQLETQYF.

This CDR3 reads CASSPGTSGDEQYF. The CDR3 region has the DNA TGTGCCAGCAGCCCCGGGACTAGCGGGGACGAGCAGTACTTC. The chain employs TRBV7-3 and TRBJ2-7, with 13 bases matching TRBD2. The germline CDR1 and CDR2 sequences are SGHTA and FQGTGA. J lost 5 bases, V lost 5 bases, and 3 bases had no gene match. This CDR3 comprises 14 residues.

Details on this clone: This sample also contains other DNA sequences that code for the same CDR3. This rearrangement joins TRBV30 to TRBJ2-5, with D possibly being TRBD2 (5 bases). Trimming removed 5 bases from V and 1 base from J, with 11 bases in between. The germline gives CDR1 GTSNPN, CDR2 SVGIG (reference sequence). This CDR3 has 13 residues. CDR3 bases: TGTGCCTGGTCTCGGGGTGGCCAAGAGACCCAGTACTTC. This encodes CAWSRGGQETQYF.

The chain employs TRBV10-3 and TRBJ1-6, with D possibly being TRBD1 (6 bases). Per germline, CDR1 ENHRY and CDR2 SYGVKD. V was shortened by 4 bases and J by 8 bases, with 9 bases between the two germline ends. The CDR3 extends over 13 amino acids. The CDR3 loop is CAISGGGDSPLHF. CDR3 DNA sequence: TGTGCCATCAGTGGAGGGGGGGATTCACCCCTCCACTTT.

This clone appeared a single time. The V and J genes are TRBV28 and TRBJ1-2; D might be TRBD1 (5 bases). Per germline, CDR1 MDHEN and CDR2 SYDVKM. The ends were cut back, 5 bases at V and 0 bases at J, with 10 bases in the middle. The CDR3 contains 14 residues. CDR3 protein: CASSEVTANYGYTF. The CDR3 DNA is TGTGCCAGCAGTGAAGTGACAGCTAACTATGGCTACACCTTC.

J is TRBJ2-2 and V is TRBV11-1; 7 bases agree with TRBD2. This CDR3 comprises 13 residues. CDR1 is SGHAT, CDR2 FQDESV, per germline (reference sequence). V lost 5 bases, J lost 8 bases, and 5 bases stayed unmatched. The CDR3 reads CASSGRGRGELFF. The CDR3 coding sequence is TGTGCCAGCAGCGGGAGGGGCAGGGGGGAGCTGTTTTTT.

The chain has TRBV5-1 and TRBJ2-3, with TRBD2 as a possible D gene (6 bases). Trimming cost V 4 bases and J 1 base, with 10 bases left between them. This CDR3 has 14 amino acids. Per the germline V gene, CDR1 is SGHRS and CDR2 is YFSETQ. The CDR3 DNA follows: TGCGCCAGCAGCACCGCTAGCGGCACAGATACGCAGTATTTT. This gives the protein CASSTASGTDTQYF. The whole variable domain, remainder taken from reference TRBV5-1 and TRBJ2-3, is KAGVTQTPRYLIKTRGQQVTLSCSPISGHRSVSWYQQTPGQGLQFLFEYFSETQRNKGNFPGRFSGRQFSNSRSEMNVSTLELGDSALYLCASSTASGTDTQYFGPGTRLTVL.

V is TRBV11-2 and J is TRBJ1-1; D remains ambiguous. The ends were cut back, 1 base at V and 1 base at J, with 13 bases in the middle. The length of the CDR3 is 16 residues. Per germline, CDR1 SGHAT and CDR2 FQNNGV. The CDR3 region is CASSLVFYGRNTEAFF. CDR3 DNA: TGTGCCAGCAGCTTAGTCTTCTATGGGAGGAACACTGAAGCTTTCTTT.

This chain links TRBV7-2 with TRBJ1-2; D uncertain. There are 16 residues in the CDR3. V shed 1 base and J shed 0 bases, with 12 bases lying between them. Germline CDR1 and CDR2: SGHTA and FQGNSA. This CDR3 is CASSLDKAGTNYGYTF. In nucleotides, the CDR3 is TGTGCCAGCAGCTTAGATAAGGCGGGAACTAACTATGGCTACACCTTC.

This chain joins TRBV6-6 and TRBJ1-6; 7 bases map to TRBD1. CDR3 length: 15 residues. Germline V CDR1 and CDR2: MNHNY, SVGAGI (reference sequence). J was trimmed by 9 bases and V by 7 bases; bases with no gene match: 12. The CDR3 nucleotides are TGTGCCAGCACCCTTGGAGACAGGGAGGCTTCACCCCTCCACTTT. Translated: CASTLGDREASPLHF.

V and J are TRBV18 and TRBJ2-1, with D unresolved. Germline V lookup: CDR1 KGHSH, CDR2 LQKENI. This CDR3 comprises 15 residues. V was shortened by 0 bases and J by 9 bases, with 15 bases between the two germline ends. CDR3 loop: CASSPPLKRGGEQFF. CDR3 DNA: TGTGCCAGCTCACCACCTTTGAAGCGAGGCGGTGAGCAGTTCTTC.

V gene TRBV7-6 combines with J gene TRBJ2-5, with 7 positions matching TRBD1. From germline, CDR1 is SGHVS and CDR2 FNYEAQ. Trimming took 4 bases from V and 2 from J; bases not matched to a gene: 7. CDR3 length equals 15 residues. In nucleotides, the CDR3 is TGTGCCAGCAGCTCTTTCCGGGACAGACAAGAGACCCAGTACTTC. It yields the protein CASSSFRDRQETQYF.

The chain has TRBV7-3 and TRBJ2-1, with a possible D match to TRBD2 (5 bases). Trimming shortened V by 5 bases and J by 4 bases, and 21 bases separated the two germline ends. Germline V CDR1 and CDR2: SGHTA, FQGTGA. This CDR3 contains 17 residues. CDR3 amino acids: CASSIDSGGSSYNEQFF. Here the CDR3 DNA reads TGTGCCAGCAGCATAGATTCCGGCGGGTCTTCTTACAATGAGCAGTTCTTC.